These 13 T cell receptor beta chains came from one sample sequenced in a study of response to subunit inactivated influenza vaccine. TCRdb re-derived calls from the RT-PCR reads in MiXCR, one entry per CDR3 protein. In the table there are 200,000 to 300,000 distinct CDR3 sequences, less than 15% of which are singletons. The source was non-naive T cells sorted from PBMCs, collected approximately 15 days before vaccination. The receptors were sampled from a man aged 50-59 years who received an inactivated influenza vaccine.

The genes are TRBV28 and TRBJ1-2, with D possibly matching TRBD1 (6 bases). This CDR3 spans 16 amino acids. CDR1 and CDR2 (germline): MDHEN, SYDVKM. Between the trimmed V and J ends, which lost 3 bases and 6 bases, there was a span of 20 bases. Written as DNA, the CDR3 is TGTGCCAGCAGTTTTCAAATACAGGACCCAGGGGATGGCTACACCTTC. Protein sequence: CASSFQIQDPGDGYTF.

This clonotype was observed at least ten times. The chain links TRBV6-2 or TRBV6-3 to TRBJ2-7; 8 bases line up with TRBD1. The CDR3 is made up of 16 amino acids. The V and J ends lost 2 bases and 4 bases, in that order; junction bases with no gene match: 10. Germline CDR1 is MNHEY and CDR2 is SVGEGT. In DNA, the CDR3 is TGTGCCAGCAGTTACGACAGGGGTCTGAATTTGTACGAGCAGTACTTC. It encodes CASSYDRGLNLYEQYF.

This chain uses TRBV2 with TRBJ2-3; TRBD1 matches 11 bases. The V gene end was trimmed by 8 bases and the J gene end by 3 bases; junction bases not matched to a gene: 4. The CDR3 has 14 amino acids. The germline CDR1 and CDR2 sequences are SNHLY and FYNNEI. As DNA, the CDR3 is TGTGCCAGCCCCGGGACAGGGGGAACAGATACGCAGTATTTT. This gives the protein CASPGTGGTDTQYF.

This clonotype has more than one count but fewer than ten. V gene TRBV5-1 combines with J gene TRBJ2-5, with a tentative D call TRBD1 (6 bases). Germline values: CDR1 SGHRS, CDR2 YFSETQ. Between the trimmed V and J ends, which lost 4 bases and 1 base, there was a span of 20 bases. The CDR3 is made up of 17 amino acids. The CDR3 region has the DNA TGCGCCAGCAGCACTCCCTACACCGGGACAATCCAAGAGACCCAGTACTTC. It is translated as CASSTPYTGTIQETQYF. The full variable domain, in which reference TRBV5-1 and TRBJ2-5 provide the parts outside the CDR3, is KAGVTQTPRYLIKTRGQQVTLSCSPISGHRSVSWYQQTPGQGLQFLFEYFSETQRNKGNFPGRFSGRQFSNSRSEMNVSTLELGDSALYLCASSTPYTGTIQETQYFGPGTRLLVL.

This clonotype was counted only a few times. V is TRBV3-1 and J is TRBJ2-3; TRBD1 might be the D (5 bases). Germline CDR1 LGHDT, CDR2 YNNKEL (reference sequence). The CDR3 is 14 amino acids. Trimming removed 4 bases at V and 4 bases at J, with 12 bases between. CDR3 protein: CASSRGQGPDTQYF. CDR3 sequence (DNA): TGTGCCAGCAGCCGAGGACAAGGCCCAGATACGCAGTATTTT.

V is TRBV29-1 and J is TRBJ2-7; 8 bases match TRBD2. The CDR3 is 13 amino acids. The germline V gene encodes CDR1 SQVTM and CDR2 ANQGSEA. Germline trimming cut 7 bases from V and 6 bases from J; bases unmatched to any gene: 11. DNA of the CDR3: TGCAGCGCCTTCGGGGGGGCGAAGGGCGAGCAGTACTTC. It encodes CSAFGGAKGEQYF.

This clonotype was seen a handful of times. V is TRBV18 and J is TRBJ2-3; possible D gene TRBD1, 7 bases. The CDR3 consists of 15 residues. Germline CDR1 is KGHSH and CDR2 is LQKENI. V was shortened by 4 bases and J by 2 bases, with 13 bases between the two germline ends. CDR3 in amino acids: CASSRGGQVTDTQYF. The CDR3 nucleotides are TGTGCCAGCTCACGGGGAGGACAGGTCACAGATACGCAGTATTTT.

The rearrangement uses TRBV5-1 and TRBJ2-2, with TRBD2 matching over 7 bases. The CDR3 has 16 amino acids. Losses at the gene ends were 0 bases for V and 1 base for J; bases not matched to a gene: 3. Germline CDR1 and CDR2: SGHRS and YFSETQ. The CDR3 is CASSLGGLRNTGELFF. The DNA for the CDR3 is TGCGCCAGCAGCTTGGGGGGACTACGGAACACCGGGGAGCTGTTTTTT.

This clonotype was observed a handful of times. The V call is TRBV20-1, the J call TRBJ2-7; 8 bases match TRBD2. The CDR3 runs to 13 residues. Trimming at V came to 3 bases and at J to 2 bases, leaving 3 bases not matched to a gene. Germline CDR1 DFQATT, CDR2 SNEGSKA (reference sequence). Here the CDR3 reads CSASGREAYEQYF. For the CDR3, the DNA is TGCAGTGCTAGCGGGCGGGAGGCCTACGAGCAGTACTTC.

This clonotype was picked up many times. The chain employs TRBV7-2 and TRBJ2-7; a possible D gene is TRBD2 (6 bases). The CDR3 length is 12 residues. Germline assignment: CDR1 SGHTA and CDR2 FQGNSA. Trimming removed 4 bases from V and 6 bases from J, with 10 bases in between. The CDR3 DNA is TGTGCCAGCAGCTGGGGGGTTGGCGAGCAGTACTTC. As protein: CASSWGVGEQYF. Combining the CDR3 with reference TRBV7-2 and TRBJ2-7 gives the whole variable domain GAGVSQSPSNKVTEKGKDVELRCDPISGHTALYWYRQSLGQGLEFLIYFQGNSAPDKSGLPSDRFSAERTGGSVSTLTIQRTQQEDSAVYLCASSWGVGEQYFGPGTRLTVT.

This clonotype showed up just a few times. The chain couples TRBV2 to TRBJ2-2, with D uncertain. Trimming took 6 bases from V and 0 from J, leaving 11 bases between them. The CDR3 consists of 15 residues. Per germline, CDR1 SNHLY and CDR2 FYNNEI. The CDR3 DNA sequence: TGTGCCAGCAGCCCAACGTATGCGAACACCGGGGAGCTGTTTTTT. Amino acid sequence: CASSPTYANTGELFF.

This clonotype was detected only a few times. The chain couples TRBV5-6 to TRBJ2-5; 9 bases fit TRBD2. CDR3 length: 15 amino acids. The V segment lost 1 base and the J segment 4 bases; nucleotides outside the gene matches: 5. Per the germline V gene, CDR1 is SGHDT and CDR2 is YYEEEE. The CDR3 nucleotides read TGTGCCAGCAGCTTGCGCGGGGGGGCAGGAGAGACCCAGTACTTC. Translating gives CASSLRGGAGETQYF.

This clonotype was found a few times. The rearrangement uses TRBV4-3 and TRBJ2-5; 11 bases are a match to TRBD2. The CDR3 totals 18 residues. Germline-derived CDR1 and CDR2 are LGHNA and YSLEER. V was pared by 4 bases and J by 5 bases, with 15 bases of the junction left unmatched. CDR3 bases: TGCGCCAGCAGCCTTGGACGACTAGCGGGGACTCATTGGGAGACCCAGTACTTC. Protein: CASSLGRLAGTHWETQYF.